Shown below are 17 T cell receptor beta chains from a single sample sequenced in a study of blood T cells in healthy people across ages. PCR was performed a second time for roughly 7 to 12 cycles using a sample-barcoded 5' primer and a J-beta primer mix. TCRdb reprocessed the 5' RACE reads via MiXCR and lists one record per CDR3 protein. The sample contains about 680,000 distinct CDR3 sequences, approximately 49% of which appear only once. The sequencing input was blood. The source of these receptors is a woman aged 60-70 years in good health.

CDR3 sequence (DNA): TGTGCCTCAGGGGGAGGAACCTACGAGCAGTACTTC. It translates to CASGGGTYEQYF. The genes are TRBV28 and TRBJ2-7, with TRBD1 as a possible D gene (7 bases). The CDR3 contains 12 residues. V was clipped by 11 bases and J by 2 bases, with 13 bases between them. Germline loops: CDR1 MDHEN, CDR2 SYDVKM.

As concerns this clonotype: The junction does not match germline at one end; this may be a read error. The chain has TRBV20-1 and TRBJ1-6, with D possibly matching TRBD1 (5 bases). Germline values: CDR1 DFQATT, CDR2 SNEGSKA (reference sequence). CDR3 length: 15 amino acids. The CDR3 region has the DNA TGCAGTGCTAGGACAGTCCGCTCCCATAATTCACCCCTCCACTTT. Its translation is CSARTVRSHNSPLHF.

This CDR3 reads CASDRTGQETQYF. The DNA of the CDR3 is TGTGCCAGCGACAGGACAGGACAAGAGACCCAGTACTTC. This rearrangement joins TRBV7-9 to TRBJ2-7; TRBD1 aligns across 7 bases. Near its end, the DNA agrees better with TRBJ2-5, so the J call may be wrong. Germline V gene data show CDR1 as SEHNR and CDR2 as FQNEAQ (reference sequence). There are 13 residues in the CDR3.

This chain links TRBV3-1 with TRBJ2-3, with no clear D. The CDR3 length is 15 residues. Trimming removed 3 bases from V and 0 bases from J, with 10 bases in between. Per germline, CDR1 LGHDT and CDR2 YNNKEL (reference sequence). The CDR3 DNA is TGTGCCAGCAGCCAGGCCGGTCAGAGCACAGATACGCAGTATTTT. Translated: CASSQAGQSTDTQYF.

The V call is TRBV12-3 or TRBV12-4, the J call TRBJ2-3; D is unclear. The CDR3 spans 13 residues. Deletions cut 4 bases from V and 4 bases from J, with 9 bases between. The CDR3 nucleotides read TGTGCCAGCAGTTGTTCCGGGCCAGATACGCAGTATTTT. This codes for CASSCSGPDTQYF.

The chain couples TRBV5-1 to TRBJ2-1; tentative D call: TRBD1 (5 bases). Germline CDR1 reads SGHRS; CDR2 reads YFSETQ. This CDR3 spans 14 amino acids. V was shortened by 0 bases and J by 1 base, with 5 bases between the two germline ends. Written as DNA, the CDR3 is TGCGCCAGCAGCTTGGGACAGTCCTACAATGAGCAGTTCTTC. Translation gives CASSLGQSYNEQFF.

CDR3 region: CSATTIGPYNEQFF. The CDR3 DNA reads as TGCAGTGCTACAACGATAGGACCATACAATGAGCAGTTCTTC. The chain employs TRBV20-1 and TRBJ2-1; D unclear. The CDR3 totals 14 residues. Trimming cost V 4 bases and J 4 bases, with 14 bases left between them. Germline CDR1 and CDR2: DFQATT and SNEGSKA (reference sequence).

The chain employs TRBV2 and TRBJ2-7; 7 bases are shared with TRBD1. The CDR3 contains 13 residues. V shed 5 bases and J 6 bases; nucleotides not matched to a gene: 7. The germline V gene has CDR1 SNHLY and CDR2 FYNNEI. CDR3 in DNA: TGTGCCAGCAGTAATGACAGGACAGGCGAGCAGTACTTC. Translated: CASSNDRTGEQYF.

Notes on this clonotype: The junction departs from germline at one end; a sequencing error may be responsible. This sequence joins TRBV4-3 and TRBJ2-7, with a weak D call TRBD1 (5 bases). Germline assignment: CDR1 LGHNA and CDR2 YSLEER. The CDR3 is 14 residues long. The CDR3 reads CAGSQGQGRYEQYF. The CDR3 DNA reads as TGCGCCGGCAGCCAAGGTCAGGGAAGGTACGAGCAGTACTTC.

The rearrangement joins TRBV20-1 to TRBJ2-1; D call uncertain. This CDR3 spans 12 amino acids. Germline CDR1 is DFQATT and CDR2 is SNEGSKA (reference sequence). Trimming removed 4 bases at V and 6 bases at J, with 10 bases between. CDR3 sequence (DNA): TGCAGTGCTATAAGGAGCGTCAATGAGCAGTTCTTC. Translated, it gives CSAIRSVNEQFF.

CDR3 amino acids: CSAKTGLSYNEQFF. Here the CDR3 DNA reads TGCAGTGCTAAGACGGGACTAAGCTACAATGAGCAGTTCTTC. The chain employs TRBV20-1 and TRBJ2-1, with TRBD2 identical over 7 bases. The CDR3 length is 14 residues. Per the germline V gene, CDR1 is DFQATT and CDR2 is SNEGSKA (reference sequence). J gave up 3 bases and V 4 bases, and 6 bases lay outside the gene matches.

The chain uses TRBV24-1 and TRBJ1-5, with D unclear. The CDR3 length is 13 residues. Germline CDR1 and CDR2: KGHDR and SFDVKD. Trimming cost V 10 bases and J 3 bases, with 12 bases left between them. In nucleotides, the CDR3 is TGTGCCACAAGTAAGGCCTTCAATCAGCCCCAGCATTTT. Translation: CATSKAFNQPQHF.

This chain connects TRBV27 to TRBJ1-1; TRBD1 might be the D (5 bases). V was trimmed by 5 bases and J by 1 base, leaving 11 bases between them. The CDR3 sequence is 14 residues long. Germline V gives CDR1 MNHEY, CDR2 SMNVEV (reference sequence). For the CDR3, the DNA is TGTGCCAGCAGTCAGGGAGTCAGGAACACTGAAGCTTTCTTT. It codes for CASSQGVRNTEAFF.

The chain has TRBV4-3 and TRBJ1-6; possible D gene TRBD1, 5 bases. There are 18 residues in the CDR3. CDR1 is LGHNA, CDR2 YSLEER, per germline. V was shortened by 0 bases and J by 0 bases, with 12 bases between the two germline ends. Written as DNA, the CDR3 is TGCGCCAGCAGCCAAGAATGGGGACCGAGCTCCTATAATTCACCCCTCCACTTT. It is translated as CASSQEWGPSSYNSPLHF.

This clonotype was detected a few times. The rearrangement uses TRBV15 and TRBJ2-7, with D perhaps TRBD1 (7 bases). Germline V gives CDR1 LNHNV, CDR2 YYDKDF (reference sequence). This CDR3 is 15 amino acids long. The V gene lost 0 bases and the J gene lost 3 bases, with 12 bases spanning the gap. CDR3 amino acids: CATSRDSQGGYEQYF. CDR3 DNA sequence: TGTGCCACCAGCAGAGATAGCCAGGGGGGCTACGAGCAGTACTTC.

This clonotype was seen ten or more times. The chain links TRBV2 to TRBJ2-3, with D perhaps assigned TRBD1 or TRBD2 (7 bases each). The CDR3 length is 15 residues. V was clipped by 3 bases and J by 2 bases, with 12 bases between them. Germline-derived CDR1 and CDR2 are SNHLY and FYNNEI. Written as DNA, the CDR3 is TGTGCCAGCAGTGATTCAGGGGGGGACACAGATACGCAGTATTTT. Protein: CASSDSGGDTDTQYF.

This clonotype turned up a few times. The chain carries TRBV4-3 and TRBJ2-5, with 10 bases fitting TRBD2. In germline, CDR1 is LGHNA, CDR2 YSLEER. Trimming at V came to 0 bases and at J to 11 bases, leaving 15 bases not matched to a gene. The CDR3 extends over 17 amino acids. CDR3 sequence: CASSQDYLAGDSDEQYF. CDR3 in DNA: TGCGCCAGCAGCCAAGATTACCTAGCGGGAGATTCCGATGAGCAGTACTTC.